The 26 T cell receptor beta chains given below trace back to one sample, sequenced in a study of cytomegalovirus exposure and HLA in healthy donors. The PCR contained 60 Vbeta and 13 Jbeta primers. Some clones are missing from TCRdb's copy, which holds only in-frame ones; the method was immunoSEQ multiplex PCR. The sample has some 250,000 clones, over 80% seen once. The sample was PBMCs. Receptors were obtained from a woman in her 40s in good health and CMV-seropositive.

CDR3 sequence (DNA): TGTGCCAGCAGAGGACAGGGGTACACCGGGGAGCTGTTTTTT. It is translated as CASRGQGYTGELFF. This sequence joins TRBV6-5 and TRBJ2-2; 9 positions agree with TRBD1. The CDR3 has 14 amino acids. J lost 3 bases, V lost 6 bases, and 2 bases had no gene match. CDR1 is MNHEY and CDR2 is SVGAGI in the germline V gene.

J is TRBJ2-1 and V is TRBV9, with 9 nucleotides matching TRBD1. V dropped 6 bases and J dropped 4; count of bases not matched to a gene: 8. Per germline, CDR1 SGDLS and CDR2 YYNGEE. CDR3 length: 15 amino acids. CDR3 loop: CASTAGQGIYNEQFF. The CDR3, as DNA: TGTGCCAGCACCGCGGGACAGGGAATTTACAATGAGCAGTTCTTC.

The V and J genes are TRBV9 and TRBJ1-2, with 10 bases matching TRBD1. The CDR3 sequence is 14 residues long. Germline-derived CDR1 and CDR2 are SGDLS and YYNGEE. The J segment lost 8 bases and the V segment lost 5 bases, leaving 9 bases of the junction unmatched. The CDR3 sequence is CASRGGQGPTGYTF. CDR3 bases: TGTGCCAGCAGGGGGGGACAGGGGCCGACGGGCTACACCTTC.

The rearrangement uses TRBV11-2 and TRBJ2-1; 12 nucleotides line up with TRBD2. The germline gives CDR1 SGHAT, CDR2 FQNNGV. The CDR3 length is 16 residues. Trimming at V came to 5 bases and at J to 9 bases, leaving 11 bases not matched to a gene. The CDR3 coding sequence is TGTGCCAGCAGCGCTGGACTAGCGGGAAGGACCAGTGAGCAGTTCTTC. Translating it yields CASSAGLAGRTSEQFF.

The chain is built from TRBV19 and TRBJ2-2; TRBD2 might be the D (6 bases). Germline V gives CDR1 LNHDA, CDR2 SQIVND (reference sequence). V was cut by 5 bases and J by 7 bases, with 14 bases left in between. The CDR3 is 14 amino acids. CDR3 in DNA: TGTGCCAGTAGTGCGCCGGGACTGGTCGGGGAGCTGTTTTTT. This encodes CASSAPGLVGELFF.

The genes are TRBV19 and TRBJ1-3, with D perhaps TRBD1 (6 bases). The ends were cut back, 5 bases at V and 0 bases at J, with 17 bases in the middle. The CDR3 loop spans 17 amino acids. Germline V gene data show CDR1 as LNHDA and CDR2 as SQIVND (reference sequence). CDR3 sequence reads: CASSLQGWGSSGNTIYF. In DNA form, the CDR3 reads TGTGCCAGTAGTCTACAGGGTTGGGGTAGCTCTGGAAACACCATATATTTT.

The CDR3 reads CASSWTSTPYEQYF. The CDR3 nucleotides are TGTGCCAGTAGTTGGACTTCTACCCCCTACGAGCAGTACTTC. The chain uses TRBV19 and TRBJ2-7; a weak D match, TRBD2 (5 bases). Per the germline V gene, CDR1 is LNHDA and CDR2 is SQIVND (reference sequence). The CDR3 loop spans 14 amino acids. The V gene lost 5 bases and the J gene lost 2 bases, with 13 bases spanning the gap.

The chain uses TRBV5-1 and TRBJ2-3, with a tentative D call TRBD2 (5 bases). Germline V gene lookup returns CDR1 SGHRS and CDR2 YFSETQ. This CDR3 region has 14 residues. Trimming shortened V by 1 base and J by 9 bases, and 15 bases separated the two germline ends. For the CDR3, the DNA is TGCGCCAGCAGCTTGTGGGATACTAGGGCGACGCAGTATTTT. Translated: CASSLWDTRATQYF.

The V and J genes are TRBV10-2 and TRBJ2-7; 10 nucleotides line up with TRBD1. CDR3 length: 14 residues. Germline CDR1 is WSHSY and CDR2 is SAAADI. V was clipped by 4 bases and J by 3 bases; unmatched bases: 3. CDR3 coding DNA: TGCGCCAGCAGTGTGGGGACAGGGGTCTACGAGCAGTACTTC. Amino acids: CASSVGTGVYEQYF.

The CDR3 bases are TGTGCCAGCAGCTTGGATGCGGGACAGGGAATCTACGAGCAGTACTTC. Residues: CASSLDAGQGIYEQYF. This rearrangement joins TRBV5-5 to TRBJ2-7, with 9 positions matching TRBD1. V lost 0 bases, J lost 3 bases, and 7 bases stayed unmatched. CDR3 length: 16 amino acids. Germline loops: CDR1 SGHKS, CDR2 YYEKEE (reference sequence).

The chain recombines TRBV19 with TRBJ2-1, with TRBD2 identical over 8 bases. The CDR3 loop spans 14 amino acids. Germline trimming cut 6 bases from V and 4 bases from J; bases unmatched to any gene: 5. In germline, CDR1 is LNHDA, CDR2 SQIVND (reference sequence). CDR3 residues: CASSPLADYNEQFF. The DNA for the CDR3 is TGTGCCAGTAGCCCACTAGCGGATTACAATGAGCAGTTCTTC.

The chain links TRBV19 to TRBJ1-2, with TRBD1 as a possible D gene (6 bases). CDR1 is LNHDA and CDR2 is SQIVND in the germline V gene (reference sequence). This CDR3 has 14 residues. Trimming removed 6 bases at V and 6 bases at J, with 17 bases between. This CDR3 reads CASSTTGFSDGYTF. The CDR3 DNA reads TGTGCCAGTAGCACAACAGGGTTTTCGGATGGCTACACCTTC. Drawing the rest from reference TRBV19 and TRBJ1-2, the complete variable domain is DGGITQSPKYLFRKEGQNVTLSCEQNLNHDAMYWYRQDPGQGLRLIYYSQIVNDFQKGDIAEGYSVSREKKESFPLTVTSAQKNPTAFYLCASSTTGFSDGYTFGSGTRLTVV.

This CDR3 is CASSPFGQAYSYNEQFF. In DNA form, the CDR3 reads TGCGCCAGCAGCCCGTTCGGACAGGCCTACTCCTACAATGAGCAGTTCTTC. The V and J genes are TRBV4-1 and TRBJ2-1; 7 bases agree with TRBD1. Per germline, CDR1 MGHRA and CDR2 YSYEKL. This CDR3 has 17 residues. Unmatched junction bases numbered 9, after V lost 4 bases and J lost 0 bases.

This chain uses TRBV19 with TRBJ1-3, with D possibly TRBD1 on 6 matching bases. In germline, CDR1 is LNHDA, CDR2 SQIVND (reference sequence). V dropped 5 bases and J dropped 0 bases, with 23 bases sitting between them. The CDR3 has 19 residues. Here the CDR3 reads CASSPQSGGRVGSGNTIYF. The CDR3, as DNA: TGTGCCAGTAGTCCCCAATCGGGGGGGCGAGTCGGCTCTGGAAACACCATATATTTT.

This chain joins TRBV5-4 and TRBJ1-1, with TRBD1 as a possible D gene (5 bases). CDR1 is SGHNT, CDR2 YYREEE, per germline (reference sequence). This CDR3 is built from 15 residues. V lost 3 bases and J lost 0, with 12 bases in between. The CDR3 bases are TGTGCCAGCAGCTATACAGGTTTTATGAACACTGAAGCTTTCTTT. This codes for CASSYTGFMNTEAFF.

The chain combines TRBV9 with TRBJ2-1; tentatively, D is TRBD1 (6 bases). Germline V lookup: CDR1 SGDLS, CDR2 YYNGEE. The CDR3 runs 14 residues. Trimming shortened V by 4 bases and J by 8 bases, and 16 bases separated the two germline ends. The CDR3 coding sequence is TGTGCCAGCAGCCCGGCAGGGGTAGGGGATGAGCAGTTCTTC. Translated: CASSPAGVGDEQFF.

The chain couples TRBV21-1 to TRBJ1-1. TRBV21-1 is described as a pseudogene. This CDR3 comprises 17 residues. In DNA form, the CDR3 reads TGTGCCAGCAGCAAAGACCCATCCCCCTACGAGAACACTGAAGCTTTCTTT. Its protein is CASSKDPSPYENTEAFF.

As for this clone: The junction and the germline gene differ at one end; a read error may be behind it. The chain has TRBV10-3 and TRBJ2-1; 8 bases match TRBD1. The CDR3 is 13 amino acids. The germline CDR1 and CDR2 sequences are ENHRY and SYGVKD. The CDR3 nucleotides are TGTGCCGTCAGACAGGGGCCGGACAATGAGCAGTTCTTC. It encodes CAVRQGPDNEQFF.

The chain recombines TRBV7-9 with TRBJ1-4, with D uncertain. Trimming took 6 bases from V and 6 from J, leaving 11 bases between them. This CDR3 has 13 amino acids. Germline V gene lookup returns CDR1 SEHNR and CDR2 FQNEAQ (reference sequence). The CDR3 sequence is CASRAPMDEKLFF. CDR3 bases: TGTGCCAGCAGAGCACCAATGGATGAAAAACTGTTTTTT. The variable domain in full, completed from reference TRBV7-9 and TRBJ1-4, reads DTGVSQNPRHKITKRGQNVTFRCDPISEHNRLYWYRQTLGQGPEFLTYFQNEAQLEKSRLLSDRFSAERPKGSFSTLEIQRTEQGDSAMYLCASRAPMDEKLFFGSGTQLSVL.

This chain uses TRBV7-8 with TRBJ1-2; TRBD1 matches at 9 bases. This CDR3 spans 17 amino acids. The junction had 6 bases not matched to a gene; V was cut back by 1 base and J by 0 bases. Germline V gene data show CDR1 as SGHVS and CDR2 as FQNEAQ. In DNA, the CDR3 is TGTGCCAGCAGCTTAGGACTAACAGGGGGCGCTAACTATGGCTACACCTTC. Translation: CASSLGLTGGANYGYTF.

A note on this clone: An end of the junction does not agree with germline; a read error may underlie this. This chain uses TRBV19 with TRBJ2-1; 11 nucleotides match TRBD2. The CDR3 is 12 residues long. Germline V lookup: CDR1 LNHDA, CDR2 SQIVND (reference sequence). The CDR3 loop is CATGGLAGGWIF. In nucleotides, the CDR3 is TGTGCCACGGGAGGTCTAGCGGGAGGTTGGATCTTC.

This clone was counted once. V gene TRBV27 combines with J gene TRBJ2-7; 10 bases match TRBD1. Germline CDR1 MNHEY, CDR2 SMNVEV (reference sequence). The CDR3 is made up of 15 amino acids. Germline trimming cut 6 bases from V and 2 bases from J; bases unmatched to any gene: 7. CDR3 in amino acids: CASRTIGQGAYEQYF. The DNA of the CDR3 is TGTGCCAGCAGAACAATCGGACAGGGGGCCTACGAGCAGTACTTC.

The rearrangement uses TRBV30 and TRBJ2-3, with 8 bases that match TRBD2. The CDR3 runs 13 residues. J gave up 4 bases and V 5 bases, and 5 bases lay outside the gene matches. Germline values: CDR1 GTSNPN, CDR2 SVGIG (reference sequence). CDR3 DNA: TGTGCCTGGCGGGAGCGGGGGCCAGATACGCAGTATTTT. This codes for CAWRERGPDTQYF.

V and J are TRBV27 and TRBJ2-5, with 9 nucleotides matching TRBD2. CDR1 MNHEY and CDR2 SMNVEV come from the germline V gene (reference sequence). The CDR3 consists of 16 residues. The trim removed 3 bases at V and 2 bases at J, leaving 7 bases unmatched. CDR3 in DNA: TGTGCCAGCAGTTTTACGCGGACTAGCGCGCAAGAGACCCAGTACTTC. The encoded protein is CASSFTRTSAQETQYF.

This clone was seen only once. The CDR3, as DNA: TGTGCCAGCACCCCTCTGCCGAGTGGTGGCTACACCTTC. It specifies CASTPLPSGGYTF. This chain links TRBV6-6 with TRBJ1-2; D gene ambiguous. Trimming took off 7 bases at V and 7 bases at J, with 16 bases between the two ends. The CDR3 is 13 amino acids. Germline CDR1 reads MNHNY; CDR2 reads SVGAGI (reference sequence).

This clone was detected once. CDR3 in DNA: TGTGCCAGCATCGTCGGAACAGGGCCTAACTATGGCTACACCTTC. This encodes CASIVGTGPNYGYTF. The chain couples TRBV2 to TRBJ1-2; D possibly corresponds to TRBD1 (6 bases). Trimming cost V 7 bases and J 0 bases, with 15 bases left between them. This CDR3 is built from 15 residues. In germline, CDR1 is SNHLY, CDR2 FYNNEI.